There are a few counts of the clone carrying this TCR beta chain. Its cognate antigen is unknown. The data belong to a study of identical twins. Study observations and caveats: Clonotypes of the beta chain that were abundant in cord blood carried fewer insertions (memory repertoires showed none).

TCRdb fed the 5' RACE reads into MiXCR, producing one record per CDR3 protein. This table has over 250,000 distinct CDR3 sequences, nearly 9.5% appearing once. The ends were cut back, 3 bases at V and 2 bases at J, with 13 bases in the middle. Germline CDR1 reads SGHVS; CDR2 reads FNYEAQ. The CDR3 extends over 16 amino acids. With no exceptions, donors were healthy Caucasians. The data were also submitted as part of a second study, on yellow fever vaccine responses in identical twins. That work contributes: Reportedly, the T cell response mounted by twins to vaccine seemed partly convergent, partly personalized.

This chain uses TRBV7-6 with TRBJ1-4, with unresolved D. The material sequenced was CD8+ T cells sorted from blood. The source of this sequence is a woman under 30 in good health. The CDR3 region has the DNA TGTGCCAGCAGCTTGTGGGCCGACGGTACTAATGAAAAACTGTTTTTT. Protein sequence: CASSLWADGTNEKLFF.